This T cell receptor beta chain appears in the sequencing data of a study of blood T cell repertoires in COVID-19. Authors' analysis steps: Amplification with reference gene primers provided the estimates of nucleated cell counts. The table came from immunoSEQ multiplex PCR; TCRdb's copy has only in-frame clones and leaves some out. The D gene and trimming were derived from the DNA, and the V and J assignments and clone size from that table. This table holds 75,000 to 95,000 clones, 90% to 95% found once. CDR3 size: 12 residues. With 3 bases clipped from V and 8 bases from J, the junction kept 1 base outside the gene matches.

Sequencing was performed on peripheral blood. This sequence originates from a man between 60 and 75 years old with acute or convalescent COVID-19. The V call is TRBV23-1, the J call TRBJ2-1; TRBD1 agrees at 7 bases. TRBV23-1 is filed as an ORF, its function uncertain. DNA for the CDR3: TGCGCCAGCAGTCATACAGGGGATGAGCAGTTCTTC. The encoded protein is CASSHTGDEQFF.